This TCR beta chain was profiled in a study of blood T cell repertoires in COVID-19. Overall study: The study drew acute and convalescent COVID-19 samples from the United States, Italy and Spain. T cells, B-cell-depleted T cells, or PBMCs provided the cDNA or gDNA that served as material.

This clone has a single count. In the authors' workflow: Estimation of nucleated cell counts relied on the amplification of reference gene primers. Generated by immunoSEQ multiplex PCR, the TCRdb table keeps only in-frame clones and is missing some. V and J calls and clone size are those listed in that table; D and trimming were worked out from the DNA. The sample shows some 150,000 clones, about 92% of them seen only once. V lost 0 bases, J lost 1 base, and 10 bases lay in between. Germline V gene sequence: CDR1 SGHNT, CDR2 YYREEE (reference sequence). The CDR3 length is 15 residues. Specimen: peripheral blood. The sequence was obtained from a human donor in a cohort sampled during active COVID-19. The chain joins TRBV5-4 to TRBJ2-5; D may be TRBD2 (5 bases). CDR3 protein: CASSLGLAIQETQYF. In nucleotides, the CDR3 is TGTGCCAGCAGCTTGGGGCTAGCTATCCAAGAGACCCAGTACTTC. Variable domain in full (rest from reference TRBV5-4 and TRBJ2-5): ETGVTQSPTHLIKTRGQQVTLRCSSQSGHNTVSWYQQALGQGPQFIFQYYREEENGRGNFPPRFSGLQFPNYSSELNVNALELDDSALYLCASSLGLAIQETQYFGPGTRLLVL.